The 18 T cell receptor beta chains below were found in one sample sequenced in a study of blood T cell repertoires in COVID-19. Assay used: immunoSEQ multiplex PCR; TCRdb lists only in-frame clones, some missing. The sample includes under 200,000 clones, around 82% of them seen just once. The specimen was peripheral blood. All receptors come from a woman in her 70s who had recovered from COVID-19.

The chain joins TRBV5-6 to TRBJ2-3; TRBD2 aligns across 9 bases. Losses at the gene ends were 4 bases for V and 2 bases for J; bases not matched to a gene: 5. The CDR3 has 15 residues. The V gene's germline CDR1 is SGHDT and CDR2 YYEEEE. The CDR3 sequence is CASSHIAGDTDTQYF. The DNA of the CDR3 is TGTGCCAGCAGCCATATAGCGGGGGACACAGATACGCAGTATTTT.

The chain couples TRBV4-1 to TRBJ2-3, with 12 bases identical to TRBD2. Trimming took 4 bases from V and 8 from J; bases not matched to a gene: 13. The CDR3 spans 17 residues. Germline CDR1 and CDR2: MGHRA and YSYEKL. CDR3 region: CASSLRTSGGSLVTQYF. The CDR3 coding sequence is TGCGCCAGCAGCCTACGAACTAGCGGGGGGTCCCTGGTTACGCAGTATTTT.

V gene TRBV29-1 combines with J gene TRBJ2-7; 10 bases align to TRBD2. V lost 4 bases and J lost 3; bases outside the gene matches: 6. The CDR3 consists of 14 residues. Germline V gene sequence: CDR1 SQVTM, CDR2 ANQGSEA. The CDR3 loop reads CSVAGRTSGYEQYF. CDR3 DNA sequence: TGCAGCGTTGCTGGGAGGACTAGCGGCTACGAGCAGTACTTC.

The chain uses TRBV7-9 and TRBJ2-7, with D perhaps TRBD2 (6 bases). Germline CDR1 is SEHNR and CDR2 is FQNEAQ (reference sequence). V lost 5 bases, J lost 0 bases, and 14 bases lay in between. The CDR3 is made up of 15 amino acids. Here the CDR3 DNA reads TGTGCCAGCAGCAGTGGGGCGGGGTTCTCCTACGAGCAGTACTTC. Its translation is CASSSGAGFSYEQYF.

This clone was seen a few times. The rearrangement uses TRBV10-2 and TRBJ2-7, with D maybe TRBD2 (5 bases). V lost 4 bases, J lost 3 bases, and 16 bases lay in between. Germline values: CDR1 WSHSY, CDR2 SAAADI. This CDR3 spans 15 amino acids. CDR3 nucleotides: TGCGCCAGCAGTGCCAGCGGCTTCTCGAACTACGAGCAGTACTTC. Translation: CASSASGFSNYEQYF.

V is TRBV5-1 and J is TRBJ2-3; TRBD2 is a possible D gene (5 bases). Looked up from germline, CDR1 is SGHRS and CDR2 is YFSETQ. The CDR3 is 14 residues long. Trimming took 4 bases from V and 1 from J, leaving 10 bases between them. DNA of the CDR3: TGCGCCAGCAGCCCCGAGGAGGGCACAGATACGCAGTATTTT. It specifies CASSPEEGTDTQYF.

The gene calls are TRBV27 and TRBJ1-2; D may be TRBD1 (6 bases). Germline V lookup: CDR1 MNHEY, CDR2 SMNVEV (reference sequence). Between the trimmed V and J ends, which lost 3 bases and 8 bases, there was a span of 13 bases. The CDR3 covers 13 residues. The CDR3 is CASSFQGSWGYTF. DNA of the CDR3: TGTGCCAGCAGTTTCCAGGGGTCGTGGGGCTACACCTTC.

The J gene is TRBJ2-7, the V gene TRBV19; perhaps TRBD2 as D (6 bases). From germline, CDR1 is LNHDA and CDR2 SQIVND (reference sequence). The CDR3 has 14 residues. Trimming removed 0 bases from V and 3 bases from J, with 9 bases in between. The CDR3 DNA reads as TGTGCCAGTAGTATAGACGGGAGAATCTACGAGCAGTACTTC. Amino acids: CASSIDGRIYEQYF.

This rearrangement joins TRBV7-2 to TRBJ2-5; 8 nucleotides match TRBD2. Germline CDR1 reads SGHTA; CDR2 reads FQGNSA. V was pared by 4 bases and J by 1 base, with 11 bases of the junction left unmatched. This CDR3 is 17 amino acids long. The CDR3 is CASSWQLSGRGQETQYF. CDR3 DNA sequence: TGTGCCAGCAGCTGGCAACTGAGCGGGAGAGGCCAAGAGACCCAGTACTTC.

The rearrangement links TRBV13 to TRBJ1-2; TRBD1 matches 11 bases. The CDR3 is 17 amino acids. V gave up 5 bases and J gave up 4 bases; unmatched junction bases: 12. The germline CDR1 and CDR2 sequences are PRHDT and FYEKMQ (reference sequence). DNA of the CDR3: TGTGCCAGCAGCCCACGGACAGGGGGCTTGTTCGGCTATGGCTACACCTTC. This translates into CASSPRTGGLFGYGYTF.

The rearrangement links TRBV27 to TRBJ1-6, with no clear D. The germline V and J ends were trimmed by 3 bases and 1 base, with 16 bases remaining between them. The CDR3 covers 18 residues. Germline-derived CDR1 and CDR2 are MNHEY and SMNVEV (reference sequence). In DNA, the CDR3 is TGTGCCAGCAGTTTTAGTCCATCATCTAGATCCTATAATTCACCCCTCCACTTT. It yields the protein CASSFSPSSRSYNSPLHF.

The chain uses TRBV30 and TRBJ1-4; 11 nucleotides agree with TRBD1. The germline gives CDR1 GTSNPN, CDR2 SVGIG (reference sequence). The CDR3 runs 14 residues. Unmatched junction bases numbered 2, after V lost 3 bases and J lost 5 bases. The CDR3 protein is CAWSGDRGNEKLFF. In nucleotides, the CDR3 is TGTGCCTGGAGCGGGGACAGGGGGAATGAAAAACTGTTTTTT. Looking up the rest from reference TRBV30 and TRBJ1-4 gives the full variable domain: SQTIHQWPATLVQPVGSPLSLECTVEGTSNPNLYWYRQAAGRGLQLLFYSVGIGQISSEVPQNLSASRPQDRQFILSSKKLLLSDSGFYLCAWSGDRGNEKLFFGSGTQLSVL.

The rearrangement uses TRBV5-1 and TRBJ1-5, with a weak D call TRBD1 (6 bases). This CDR3 contains 13 residues. Trimming pared 4 bases from V and 7 bases from J, leaving 12 bases between. In germline, CDR1 is SGHRS, CDR2 YFSETQ. CDR3 DNA sequence: TGCGCCAGCAGCGGGGGCTTGGACCAGCCCCAGCATTTT. Translating gives CASSGGLDQPQHF.

The rearrangement links TRBV29-1 to TRBJ1-2; a possible D gene is TRBD1 (5 bases). V was shortened by 0 bases and J by 4 bases, with 9 bases between the two germline ends. The CDR3 has 13 amino acids. CDR1 is SQVTM and CDR2 is ANQGSEA in the germline V gene. The CDR3 sequence is CSVEEGEGYGYTF. CDR3 in DNA: TGCAGCGTTGAAGAGGGGGAGGGCTATGGCTACACCTTC.

This chain links TRBV5-1 with TRBJ1-3; D unresolved. Germline V gene sequence: CDR1 SGHRS, CDR2 YFSETQ. The germline V and J ends were trimmed by 4 bases and 4 bases, with 9 bases remaining between them. There are 13 residues in the CDR3. The CDR3 DNA is TGCGCCAGCAGCCGGACTGGGGGAAACACCATATATTTT. Its translation is CASSRTGGNTIYF.

The chain employs TRBV9 and TRBJ1-2; 8 positions agree with TRBD1. The CDR3 contains 14 residues. Germline V lookup: CDR1 SGDLS, CDR2 YYNGEE. J lost 6 bases, V lost 4 bases, and 8 bases had no gene match. The CDR3 DNA follows: TGTGCCAGCAGCCGAACGACAGGGGAGAATGGCTACACCTTC. Its translation is CASSRTTGENGYTF.

This clone was counted once. The chain links TRBV5-6 to TRBJ2-6; TRBD1 might be the D (6 bases). The CDR3 has 15 amino acids. V lost 1 base and J 2 bases, leaving 7 bases between the germline ends. Germline values: CDR1 SGHDT, CDR2 YYEEEE. The CDR3 reads CASSLPGAGANVLTF. The DNA of the CDR3 is TGTGCCAGCAGCTTGCCAGGGGCTGGGGCCAACGTCCTGACTTTC.

This sequence joins TRBV5-1 and TRBJ1-4, with D uncertain. Trimming shortened V by 0 bases and J by 8 bases, and 11 bases separated the two germline ends. Germline CDR1 SGHRS, CDR2 YFSETQ. The CDR3 has 14 amino acids. The CDR3: CASSLDTDGEKLFF. The CDR3 region has the DNA TGCGCCAGCAGCTTGGACACCGACGGGGAAAAACTGTTTTTT.